This T cell receptor beta chain was captured in a study of beta chain features in type 1 diabetes. Expressed TCRB transcripts were sequenced after all isolated RNA was converted to cDNA. Here immunoSEQ multiplex PCR was the method, and the copy in TCRdb shows in-frame clones only, minus some. This table has 400,000 to 500,000 clones, approximately 15% appearing once. About this clone: The target antigen is unknown.

Findings and limits, study-wide: Still unanswered here is whether HLA type influences TCRB rearrangement.

V was clipped by 2 bases and J by 8 bases, with 12 bases between them. Germline V lookup: CDR1 LGHNA, CDR2 YSLEER. This CDR3 region has 13 residues. The clonotype comes from a man aged 25-45 years in good health. The sample was naive CD4+ T cells from blood. The rearrangement uses TRBV4-3 and TRBJ1-2, with D possibly TRBD1 on 6 matching bases. The CDR3 DNA sequence: TGCGCCAGCAGCCAAACAGGGCTAAGGGGCTACACCTTC. It yields the protein CASSQTGLRGYTF.